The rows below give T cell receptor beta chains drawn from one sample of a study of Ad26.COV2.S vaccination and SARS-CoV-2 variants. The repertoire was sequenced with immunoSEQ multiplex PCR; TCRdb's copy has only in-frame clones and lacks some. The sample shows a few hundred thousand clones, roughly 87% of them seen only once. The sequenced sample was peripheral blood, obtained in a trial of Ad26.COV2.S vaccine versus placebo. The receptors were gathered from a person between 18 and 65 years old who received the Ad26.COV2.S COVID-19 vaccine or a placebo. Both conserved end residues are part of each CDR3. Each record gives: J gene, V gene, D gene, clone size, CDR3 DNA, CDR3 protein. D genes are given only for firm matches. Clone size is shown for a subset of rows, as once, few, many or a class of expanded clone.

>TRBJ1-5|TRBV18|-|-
TGTGCCAGCTCACTACAGGGTACCAGGACCCAGCATTTT
CASSLQGTRTQHF
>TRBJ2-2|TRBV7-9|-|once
TGTGCCAGCAGCTGGTTCCCTCGGGGTGGATCCGGGGAGCTGTTTTTT
CASSWFPRGGSGELFF
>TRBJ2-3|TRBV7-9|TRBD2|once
TGTGCCAGCAGCTTAGTCCAGCGGGGGTACGATACGCAGTATTTT
CASSLVQRGYDTQYF
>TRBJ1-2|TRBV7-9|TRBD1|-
TGTGCCAGCTGGGACAGGGATAACTATGGCTACACCTTC
CASWDRDNYGYTF
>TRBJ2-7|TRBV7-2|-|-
TGTGCCAGCAGCCCCGGACAGCCCTACGAGCAGTACTTC
CASSPGQPYEQYF
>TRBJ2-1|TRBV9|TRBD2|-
TGTGCCAGCAGCGCGACTAGCGGCAACTACAATGAGCAGTTCTTC
CASSATSGNYNEQFF
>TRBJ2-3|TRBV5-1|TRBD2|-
TGCGCCAGCAGCTCCGCTAGCGGGGGGCGGGCAGATACGCAGTATTTT
CASSSASGGRADTQYF
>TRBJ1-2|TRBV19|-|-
TGTGCCAGTAGTATTCAACCTTTCCGGACGAGTTTGGGGATTAACTATGGCTACACCTTC
CASSIQPFRTSLGINYGYTF
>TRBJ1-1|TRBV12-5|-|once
TGTGCTAGTGCCTTGGGGGGGACTGAAGCTTTCTTT
CASALGGTEAFF
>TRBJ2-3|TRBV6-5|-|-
TGTGCCACCGTGGGGGTGGGTACGCAGTATTTT
CATVGVGTQYF
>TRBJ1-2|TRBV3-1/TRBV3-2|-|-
TGTGCCAGCAGTCAACGTAGTAACTATGGCTACACCTTC
CASSQRSNYGYTF
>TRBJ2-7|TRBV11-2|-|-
TGTGCCAGCAGCTTAGCAATGGGGACCCCCCCCTACGAGCAGTACTTC
CASSLAMGTPPYEQYF
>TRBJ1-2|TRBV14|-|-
TGTGCCAGCAGCCCCCGGTTGGACTATGGCTACACCTTC
CASSPRLDYGYTF
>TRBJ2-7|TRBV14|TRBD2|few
TGTGCCAGCAGCCCAAGGACTAGCGGGACCTTCTCCTACGAGCAGTACTTC
CASSPRTSGTFSYEQYF
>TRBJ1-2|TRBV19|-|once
TGTGCCAGTAGTATAGATAGGGGAGGTACGGGGGGAGCTAACTATGGCTACACCTTC
CASSIDRGGTGGANYGYTF
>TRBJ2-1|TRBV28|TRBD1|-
TGTGCCAGCAATAAGGACAGGACCAATGAGCAGTTCTTC
CASNKDRTNEQFF
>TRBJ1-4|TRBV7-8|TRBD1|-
TGTGCCAGCAGCCCTCGACAGGGAACTAATGAAAAACTGTTTTTT
CASSPRQGTNEKLFF
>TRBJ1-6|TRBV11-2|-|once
TGTGCCAGCAGCTTATCGACGGGGGGAGGGTCCTATAATTCACCCCTCCACTTT
CASSLSTGGGSYNSPLHF
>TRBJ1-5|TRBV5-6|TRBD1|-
TGTGCCAGCAGCCCCCAGGGGGATCAGCCCCAGCATTTT
CASSPQGDQPQHF
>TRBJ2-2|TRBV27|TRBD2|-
TGTGCCAGCAGAAGCGGGGGGGCTAGAACCGGGGAGCTGTTTTTT
CASRSGGARTGELFF
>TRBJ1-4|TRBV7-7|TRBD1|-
TGTGCTAGCAGCCCGGGACAGACTAATGAAAAACTGTTTTTT
CASSPGQTNEKLFF
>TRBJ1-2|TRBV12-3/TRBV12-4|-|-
TGTGCCAGCAGTTTGGGTTCTAGGGGCTACACCTTC
CASSLGSRGYTF
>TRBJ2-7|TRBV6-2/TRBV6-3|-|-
TGTGCCAGCAGTTACCTCTTAGGGGATATCTCCTACGAGCAGTACTTC
CASSYLLGDISYEQYF
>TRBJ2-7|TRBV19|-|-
TGTGCCAGTAGTAGAGAGGACAGCTCCTACGAGCAGTACTTC
CASSREDSSYEQYF
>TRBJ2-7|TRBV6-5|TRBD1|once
TGTGCCAGCACCCGGACAGGGTCCAACGAGCAGTACTTC
CASTRTGSNEQYF
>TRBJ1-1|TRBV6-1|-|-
TGTGCCAGCAGTGAAAGGCAGGCGAACACTGAAGCTTTCTTT
CASSERQANTEAFF
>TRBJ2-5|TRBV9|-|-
TGTGCCAGCAGCGTAGCGGGGGCGGGAGAGACCCAGTACTTC
CASSVAGAGETQYF
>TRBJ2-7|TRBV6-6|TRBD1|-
TGTGCCAGCAGCATGGGACAGGGCGCCTACGAGCAGTACTTC
CASSMGQGAYEQYF
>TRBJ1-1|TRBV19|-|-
TGTGCTAGTACGGACCCGGACACTGAAGCTTTCTTT
CASTDPDTEAFF
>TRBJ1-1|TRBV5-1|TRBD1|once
TGCGCCAGCAGCTTGGAGACAGGGTTGAACACTGAAGCTTTCTTT
CASSLETGLNTEAFF
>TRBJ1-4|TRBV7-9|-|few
TGTGCCAGCAGTAGACAGTGGGAAAATGAAAAACTGTTTTTT
CASSRQWENEKLFF
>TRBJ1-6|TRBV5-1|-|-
TGCGCCAGCAGCTTTGACAGCTTTGTTTCACCCCTCCACTTT
CASSFDSFVSPLHF
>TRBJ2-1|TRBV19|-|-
TGTGCCAGTAGTATAGCGGGGGCCTACAATGAGCAGTTCTTC
CASSIAGAYNEQFF
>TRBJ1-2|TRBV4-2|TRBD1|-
TGTGCCAGCAGCCAAGATGAGGCAGGGGGCTACTATGGCTACACCTTC
CASSQDEAGGYYGYTF
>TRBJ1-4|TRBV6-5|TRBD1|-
TGTGCCAGCAGATTCCGACAGGGAGGCGAAAAACTGTTTTTT
CASRFRQGGEKLFF
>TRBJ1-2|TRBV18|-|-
TGTGCCAGCTCACCAGCAGGACAGTATGGCTACACCTTC
CASSPAGQYGYTF
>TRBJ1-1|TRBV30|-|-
TGTGCCTGCCCACGGGGAGCTGAAGCTTTCTTT
CACPRGAEAFF
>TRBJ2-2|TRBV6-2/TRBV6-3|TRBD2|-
TGTGCCAGCAGCATAGCGGGGGGGCAAGCCGGGGAGCTGTTTTTT
CASSIAGGQAGELFF
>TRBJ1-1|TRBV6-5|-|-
TGTGCCAGCAACGCGGGTGATGAAGCTTTCTTT
CASNAGDEAFF
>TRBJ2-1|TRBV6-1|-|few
TGTGCCAGCAGTGAACTCGGGAGTCTGACCTACAATGAGCAGTTCTTC
CASSELGSLTYNEQFF
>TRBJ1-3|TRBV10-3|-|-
TGTGCCACATCACCACTGGGGACAATCTCTGGAAACACCATATATTTT
CATSPLGTISGNTIYF
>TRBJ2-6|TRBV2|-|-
TGTGCCAGCAGTGAAGGTCTGGCTGGGGCCAACGTCCTGACTTTC
CASSEGLAGANVLTF
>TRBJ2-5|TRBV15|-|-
TGTGCCACCAGCAGAGATCGCGGGGGCGGAGGAGAGACCCAGTACTTC
CATSRDRGGGGETQYF
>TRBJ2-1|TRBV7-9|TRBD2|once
TGTGCCAGCAGCCCCTCTAGCGGGGGGGCTCGCGATGAGCAGTTCTTC
CASSPSSGGARDEQFF
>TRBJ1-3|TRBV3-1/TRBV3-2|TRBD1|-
TGTGCCAGCAGCCAAGATTACGGGACAGGGGGAAAAAAACTAAACACCATATATTTT
CASSQDYGTGGKKLNTIYF
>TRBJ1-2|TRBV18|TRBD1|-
TGTGCCAGCTCACAACGGGACAGGGCTAACTATGGCTACACCTTC
CASSQRDRANYGYTF
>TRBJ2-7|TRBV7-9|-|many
TGTGCCAGCAGCCCGAGGGGACCCTACGAGCAGTACTTC
CASSPRGPYEQYF
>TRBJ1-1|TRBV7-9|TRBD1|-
TGTGCCAGCAGCTTAGGGGACAGAAAAGGCACTGAAGCTTTCTTT
CASSLGDRKGTEAFF
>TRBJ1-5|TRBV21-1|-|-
TGTGCCAGCAGCAACCGGACAGATCAGCCCCAGCATTTT
CASSNRTDQPQHF
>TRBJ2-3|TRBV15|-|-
TGTGCCACCAGCAGAGAACTGGGGGGTAGCACAGATACGCAGTATTTT
CATSRELGGSTDTQYF
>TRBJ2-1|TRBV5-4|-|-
TGTGCCAGCAGCCCGGAGAAGGGGCGTTCGAATGAGCAGTTCTTC
CASSPEKGRSNEQFF
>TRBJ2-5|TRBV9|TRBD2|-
TGTGCCAGCAGCTCAGGACTAGCGGGGGCTGCCGAGACCCAGTACTTC
CASSSGLAGAAETQYF
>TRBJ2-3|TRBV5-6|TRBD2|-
TGTGCCAGCAGCGAAACTAGCGGGGGGATTACAGATACGCAGTATTTT
CASSETSGGITDTQYF
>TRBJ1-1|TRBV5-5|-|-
TGTGCCAGCAGCTTGACGGCAAACACTGAAGCTTTCTTT
CASSLTANTEAFF
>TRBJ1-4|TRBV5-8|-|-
TGTGCCAGCAGCTTGGGGGCAGAGTTTAATGAAAAACTGTTTTTT
CASSLGAEFNEKLFF
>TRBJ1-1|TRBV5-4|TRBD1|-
TGTGCCAGCAGCACCGGACAGGGGGCGACTGAAGCTTTCTTT
CASSTGQGATEAFF
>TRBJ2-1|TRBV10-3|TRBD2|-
TGTGCCATCAGACTCGGGGGGGCTCATTACAATGAGCAGTTCTTC
CAIRLGGAHYNEQFF